This note documents a single TCR beta chain sequence. This sample stems from a study of cytomegalovirus exposure and HLA in healthy donors. PCR used 60 Vbeta primers and 13 Jbeta primers. The method was immunoSEQ multiplex PCR; TCRdb's version includes in-frame clones alone and lacks a portion of them. The profile covers about 81,000 clones, with over 70% appearing a single time and roughly 3.2% taken by the ten largest. V lost 1 base to trimming and J lost 4 bases; unmatched junction nucleotides: 7. The germline gives CDR1 MNHEY, CDR2 SMNVEV (reference sequence). The CDR3 totals 18 residues. This sequence was found in a man in his fifties or sixties in good health and CMV-seropositive. Sequencing used PBMCs. This chain links TRBV27 with TRBJ2-2; 12 bases fit TRBD2. CDR3 loop: CASSLYGPLAGGTGELFF. The CDR3 bases are TGTGCCAGCAGTTTATACGGTCCACTAGCGGGGGGCACCGGGGAGCTGTTTTTT.